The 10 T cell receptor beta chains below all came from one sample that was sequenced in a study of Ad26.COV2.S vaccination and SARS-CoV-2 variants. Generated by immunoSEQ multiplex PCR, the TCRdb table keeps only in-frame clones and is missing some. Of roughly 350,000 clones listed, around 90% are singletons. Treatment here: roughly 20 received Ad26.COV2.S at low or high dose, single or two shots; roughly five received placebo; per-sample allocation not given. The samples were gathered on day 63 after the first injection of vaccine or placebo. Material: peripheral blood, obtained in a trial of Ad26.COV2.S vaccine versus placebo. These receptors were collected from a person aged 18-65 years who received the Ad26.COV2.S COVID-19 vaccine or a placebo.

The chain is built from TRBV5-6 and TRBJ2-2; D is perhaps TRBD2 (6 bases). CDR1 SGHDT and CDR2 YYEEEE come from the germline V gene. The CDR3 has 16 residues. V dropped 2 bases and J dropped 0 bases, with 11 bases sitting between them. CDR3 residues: CASSFPGGPNTGELFF. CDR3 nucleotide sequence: TGTGCCAGCAGCTTTCCCGGGGGACCGAACACCGGGGAGCTGTTTTTT.

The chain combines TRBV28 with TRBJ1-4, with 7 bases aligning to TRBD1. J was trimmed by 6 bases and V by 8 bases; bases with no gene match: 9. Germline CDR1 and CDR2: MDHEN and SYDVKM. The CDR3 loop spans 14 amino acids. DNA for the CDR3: TGTGCCAGCCGCCGGGGACAGAGCTATGAAAAACTGTTTTTT. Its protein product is CASRRGQSYEKLFF.

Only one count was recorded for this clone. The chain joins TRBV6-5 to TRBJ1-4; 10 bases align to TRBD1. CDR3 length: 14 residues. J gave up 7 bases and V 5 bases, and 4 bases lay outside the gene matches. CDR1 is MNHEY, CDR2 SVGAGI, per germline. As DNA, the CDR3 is TGTGCCAGCAGTCGGACAGGGGGATCTGAAAAACTGTTTTTT. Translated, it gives CASSRTGGSEKLFF.

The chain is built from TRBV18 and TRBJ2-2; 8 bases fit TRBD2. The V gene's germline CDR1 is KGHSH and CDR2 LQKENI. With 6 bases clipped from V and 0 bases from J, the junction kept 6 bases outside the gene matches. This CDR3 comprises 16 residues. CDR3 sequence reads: CASSPREGANTGELFF. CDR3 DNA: TGTGCCAGCTCCCCCCGGGAGGGCGCGAACACCGGGGAGCTGTTTTTT.

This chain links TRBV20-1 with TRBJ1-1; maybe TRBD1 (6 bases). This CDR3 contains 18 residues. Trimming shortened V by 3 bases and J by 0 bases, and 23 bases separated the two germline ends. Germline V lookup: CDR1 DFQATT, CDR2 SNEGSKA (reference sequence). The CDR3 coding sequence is TGCAGTGCTAGTTCTCCGGGGCCGGGACACTTAATGAACACTGAAGCTTTCTTT. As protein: CSASSPGPGHLMNTEAFF.

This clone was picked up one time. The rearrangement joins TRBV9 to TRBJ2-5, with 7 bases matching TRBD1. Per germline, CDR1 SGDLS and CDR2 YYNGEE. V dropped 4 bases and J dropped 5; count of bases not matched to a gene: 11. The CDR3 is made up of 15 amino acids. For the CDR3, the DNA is TGTGCCAGCAGCCCCACCCCTCAGGGGGAGGAGACCCAGTACTTC. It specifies CASSPTPQGEETQYF.

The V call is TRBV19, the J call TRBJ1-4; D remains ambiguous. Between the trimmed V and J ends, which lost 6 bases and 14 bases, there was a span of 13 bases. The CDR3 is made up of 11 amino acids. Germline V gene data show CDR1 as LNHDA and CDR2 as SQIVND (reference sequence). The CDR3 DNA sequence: TGTGCCAGTAGGGCAGGAGGTTTTCTGTTTTTT. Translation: CASRAGGFLFF.

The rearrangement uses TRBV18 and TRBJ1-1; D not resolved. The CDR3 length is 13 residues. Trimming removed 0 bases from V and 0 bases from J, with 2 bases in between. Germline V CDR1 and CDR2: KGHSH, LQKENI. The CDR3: CASSPPLNTEAFF. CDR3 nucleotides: TGTGCCAGCTCACCACCTTTGAACACTGAAGCTTTCTTT.

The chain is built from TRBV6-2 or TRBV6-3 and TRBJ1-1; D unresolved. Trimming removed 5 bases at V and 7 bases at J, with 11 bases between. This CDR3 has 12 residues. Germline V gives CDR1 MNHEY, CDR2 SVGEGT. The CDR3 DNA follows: TGTGCCAGCAGTCTTCGGTCGCATGAAGCTTTCTTT. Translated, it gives CASSLRSHEAFF.

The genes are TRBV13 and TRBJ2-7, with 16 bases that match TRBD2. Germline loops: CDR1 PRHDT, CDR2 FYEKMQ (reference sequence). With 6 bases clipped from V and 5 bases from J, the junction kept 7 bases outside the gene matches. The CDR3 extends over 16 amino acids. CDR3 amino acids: CASSLGGTSGRDEQYF. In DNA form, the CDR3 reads TGTGCCAGCAGTCTCGGTGGGACTAGCGGGAGGGACGAGCAGTACTTC.